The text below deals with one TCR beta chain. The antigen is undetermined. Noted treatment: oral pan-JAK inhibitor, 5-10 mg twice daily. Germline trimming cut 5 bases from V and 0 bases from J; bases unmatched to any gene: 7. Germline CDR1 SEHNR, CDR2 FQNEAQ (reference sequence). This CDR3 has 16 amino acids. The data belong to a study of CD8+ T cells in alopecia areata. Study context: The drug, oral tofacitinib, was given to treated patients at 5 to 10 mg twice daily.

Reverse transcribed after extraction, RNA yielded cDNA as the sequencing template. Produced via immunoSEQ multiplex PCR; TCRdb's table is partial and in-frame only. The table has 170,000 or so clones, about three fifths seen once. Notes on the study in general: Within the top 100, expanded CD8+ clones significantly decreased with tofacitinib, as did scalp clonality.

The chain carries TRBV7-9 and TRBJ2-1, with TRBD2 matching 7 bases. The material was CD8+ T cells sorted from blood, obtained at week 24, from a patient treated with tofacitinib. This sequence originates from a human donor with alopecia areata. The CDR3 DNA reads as TGTGCCAGCAGCCCCCGCAGCGGGGCCTCCTACAATGAGCAGTTCTTC. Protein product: CASSPRSGASYNEQFF.